The 32 T cell receptor beta chains below come from one sample, sequenced in a study of tumor and adjacent non-tumor tissue in lung cancer. Three rounds of nested PCR, following a modified ARM-PCR protocol, produced the TCRbeta library. TCRdb reprocessed the multiplex PCR reads via MiXCR and lists one record per CDR3 protein. The sample has around 57,000 distinct CDR3 sequences, 61% seen once. No cell sorting was done before RNA was extracted from the tissue. More than 3 cm separated this lung sample from the edge of the tumor. Specimen: distant non-tumor lung tissue. The receptors come from a man aged 65 to 79 with non-small cell lung cancer.

This clonotype is termed medium-sized. V is TRBV29-1 and J is TRBJ1-2, with D possibly matching TRBD1 (5 bases). Germline CDR1 reads SQVTM; CDR2 reads ANQGSEA. The CDR3 spans 12 residues. Trimming cost V 4 bases and J 2 bases, with 8 bases left between them. The CDR3: CSVGGGNYGYTF. DNA of the CDR3: TGCAGCGTTGGGGGGGGAAACTATGGCTACACCTTC.

With respect to this clonotype: The junction departs from the called germline gene at one end, perhaps through a read error. This rearrangement joins TRBV11-1 to TRBJ2-7; 11 positions agree with TRBD2. The CDR3 has 15 amino acids. The germline CDR1 and CDR2 sequences are SGHAT and FQDESV (reference sequence). In DNA, the CDR3 is TGTGCCAGCAGCTGGGGGACTAGCGGCTCCTACGTGCAGCACTTC. Its protein is CASSWGTSGSYVQHF.

This clonotype was seen more than once but under ten times. The rearrangement uses TRBV11-3 and TRBJ2-5, with D hard to call. Trimming cost V 5 bases and J 1 base, with 14 bases left between them. This CDR3 contains 15 residues. The V gene's germline CDR1 is SGHNT and CDR2 YENEEA. CDR3 in DNA: TGTGCCAGCAGCCCTGGCGGATGCGTCCAAGAGACCCAGTACTTC. It yields the protein CASSPGGCVQETQYF.

This chain links TRBV11-3 with TRBJ1-1, with D maybe TRBD1 (5 bases). The CDR3 has 16 amino acids. The V end lost 5 bases, the J end lost 7 bases, and 23 bases lay between the germline ends. Germline CDR1 reads SGHNT; CDR2 reads YENEEA. CDR3 in DNA: TGTGCCAGCAGCCGCGGCAGGACAAATATGAGCAGTGAAGCTTTCTTT. Encoded protein: CASSRGRTNMSSEAFF.

Turning to this clonotype: One end of the junction fails to match germline, which may point to a read error. The chain is built from TRBV11-2 and TRBJ2-2, with 10 bases aligning to TRBD2. Germline lookup yields CDR1 SGHAT and CDR2 FQNNGV. The CDR3 runs to 17 residues. The CDR3 DNA is TGTGCCAGCAGCTTAGAAGCGGGAGGGCCGGACACCTGGGAGCTGTTTTTT. Its protein product is CASSLEAGGPDTWELFF.

The chain couples TRBV14 to TRBJ2-5, with D perhaps matching TRBD2 (5 bases). Germline V gives CDR1 SGHDN, CDR2 FVKESK. Trimming cost V 1 base and J 6 bases, with 18 bases left between them. The CDR3 is made up of 16 amino acids. This CDR3 reads CASSQVLAGGSKTQYF. The CDR3 DNA reads TGTGCCAGCAGCCAAGTCCTGGCGGGTGGGTCGAAGACCCAGTACTTC. The full variable domain, in which reference TRBV14 and TRBJ2-5 provide the parts outside the CDR3, is EAGVTQFPSHSVIEKGQTVTLRCDPISGHDNLYWYRRVMGKEIKFLLHFVKESKQDESGMPNNRFLAERTGGTYSTLKVQPAELEDSGVYFCASSQVLAGGSKTQYFGPGTRLLVL.

J is TRBJ2-1 and V is TRBV20-1, with TRBD2 identical over 10 bases. The CDR3 is made up of 12 amino acids. V was clipped by 4 bases and J by 9 bases; unmatched bases: 3. Germline V lookup: CDR1 DFQATT, CDR2 SNEGSKA (reference sequence). CDR3 loop: CSATSGGSEQFF. CDR3 bases: TGCAGTGCTACTAGCGGGGGCAGTGAGCAGTTCTTC.

For this clonotype: A much larger clone lies one base from this, so it may be a read error. V gene TRBV5-4 combines with J gene TRBJ1-2; tentative D call: TRBD1 (5 bases). This CDR3 is built from 14 residues. Germline V gene lookup returns CDR1 SGHNT and CDR2 YYREEE (reference sequence). CDR3 amino acids: CANSLGGTNYGYTF. The DNA of the CDR3 is TGTGCCAACAGCTTGGGGGGGACTAACTATGGCTACACCTTC.

On this clonotype itself: A much larger clone differs from this one at a single base, so this may be a read error. This chain connects TRBV29-1 to TRBJ2-6; no definite D call. The CDR3 consists of 13 residues. Per the germline V gene, CDR1 is SQVTM and CDR2 is ANQGSEA. DNA of the CDR3: TGCAACGTTGCTTCTTCTGGGGCCAACGTCCTGACTTTC. Amino acid sequence: CNVASSGANVLTF.

At least ten counts were recorded for this clonotype. The V call is TRBV7-8, the J call TRBJ2-1; 15 bases agree with TRBD2. V gave up 1 base and J gave up 9 bases; unmatched junction bases: 7. The CDR3 loop spans 17 amino acids. Germline V gene data show CDR1 as SGHVS and CDR2 as FQNEAQ. The CDR3 sequence is CASSLGTSGRAPVEQFF. The CDR3, as DNA: TGTGCCAGCAGCTTAGGGACTAGCGGGAGGGCCCCAGTTGAGCAGTTCTTC.

The chain couples TRBV20-1 to TRBJ2-1; no clear D gene. With 3 bases removed from V and 10 bases from J, the gap between germline ends came to 4 bases. This CDR3 is 9 amino acids long. The germline gives CDR1 DFQATT, CDR2 SNEGSKA (reference sequence). CDR3 in amino acids: CSARNEQFF. The CDR3 DNA follows: TGCAGTGCTAGGAACGAGCAGTTCTTC.

A note on this clonotype: An end of the junction differs from the germline gene, which may be a read error. The chain is built from TRBV11-2 and TRBJ2-1; D perhaps matches TRBD1 (6 bases). The CDR3 runs 15 residues. Germline V gives CDR1 SGHAT, CDR2 FQNNGV. In DNA form, the CDR3 reads TGTGCCAACAGCTTAAGGGGGAAAAGGTTCAATGAGCAGTTCTTC. Encoded protein: CANSLRGKRFNEQFF.

The chain has TRBV11-1 and TRBJ1-1; weak D call: TRBD1 (5 bases). CDR3 size: 13 residues. Per germline, CDR1 SGHAT and CDR2 FQDESV (reference sequence). The ends were cut back, 9 bases at V and 11 bases at J, with 22 bases in the middle. The DNA for the CDR3 is TGTGCCAGTAGTCTGTCGGGGCCCCGGGATGCTTTCTTT. This sequence encodes CASSLSGPRDAFF.

With regard to this clonotype: A junction boundary mismatches the germline segment, possibly from a read error. The chain links TRBV12-3 or TRBV12-4 to TRBJ2-3; TRBD1 aligns across 7 bases. The CDR3 loop spans 18 amino acids. CDR3 sequence: CASSFLAGRELGTVTQYF. The DNA of the CDR3 is TGTGCCAGCAGTTTTTTGGCGGGTAGAGAATTGGGGACAGTTACGCAGTATTTT.

Concerning this clonotype itself: One end of the junction varies from germline; a read error may be responsible. V and J are TRBV6-1 and TRBJ2-1; 7 bases align to TRBD2. This CDR3 contains 17 residues. Germline lookup yields CDR1 MNHNS and CDR2 SASEGT. The CDR3: CASRGRDPGSSYNEEFF. CDR3 bases: TGTGCCAGCAGAGGGAGGGACCCAGGGAGCTCCTACAATGAGGAGTTCTTC.

The table lists this clonotype with many counts. The chain links TRBV12-1 to TRBJ2-5; TRBD1 is the table's D call and was not checked against the DNA. TRBV12-1 is termed a pseudogene. The CDR3 is made up of 16 amino acids. Here the CDR3 DNA reads TGTGCCAGCAGCCCCGGACCTATGGGGTACCAAGAGACCCAGTACTTC. Its protein product is CASSPGPMGYQETQYF.

The chain uses TRBV6-6 and TRBJ1-2; TRBD1 aligns across 7 bases. Germline V gene data show CDR1 as MNHNY and CDR2 as SVGAGI (reference sequence). The CDR3 is 12 residues long. V lost 5 bases and J lost 13; bases outside the gene matches: 10. CDR3 region: CASSTPGQPCTF. The CDR3 region has the DNA TGTGCCAGCAGTACCCCGGGACAGCCTTGCACCTTC.

This rearrangement joins TRBV29-1 to TRBJ2-6; D might be TRBD2 (6 bases). The CDR3 is 16 amino acids. The germline gives CDR1 SQVTM, CDR2 ANQGSEA. V gave up 8 bases and J gave up 0 bases, with 17 bases separating them. The DNA for the CDR3 is TGCAGCATGGGGGACTGGGGGTTCTCTGGGGCCAACGTCCTGACTTTC. Translated: CSMGDWGFSGANVLTF.

This clonotype showed up just a few times. One base away lies a much larger clone, so this may be a sequencing read error. The chain is built from TRBV6-1 and TRBJ1-6, with D possibly being TRBD1 (5 bases). This CDR3 contains 14 residues. The germline V gene encodes CDR1 MNHNS and CDR2 SASEGT. As DNA, the CDR3 is TGTGCCAGCAGAACGGGACTCCTTAATGCACCCCTCCACTTT. This sequence encodes CASRTGLLNAPLHF.

Comment on this clonotype: The missing conserved phenylalanine or tryptophan at the end of this CDR3 makes a read error likely. The gene calls are TRBV11-2 and TRBJ2-7, with a weak D call TRBD2 (6 bases). The CDR3 contains 14 residues. CDR1 is SGHAT, CDR2 FQNNGV, per germline. In DNA form, the CDR3 reads TGTGCCGGCAGCGCCGGGAGTTGTGAATACGAGCAGTACCTT. Translation gives CAGSAGSCEYEQYL.

J is TRBJ2-7 and V is TRBV6-5; TRBD1 might be the D (6 bases). CDR3 size: 15 residues. The germline CDR1 and CDR2 sequences are MNHEY and SVGAGI. The germline V and J ends were trimmed by 0 bases and 11 bases, with 20 bases remaining between them. DNA for the CDR3: TGTGCCAGCAGTTACTCCTCGGACAGTGGAAGTATGGAGTACTTC. This encodes CASSYSSDSGSMEYF.

The chain employs TRBV6-5 and TRBJ2-3, with TRBD2 as a possible D gene (6 bases). This CDR3 is built from 15 residues. CDR1 is MNHEY, CDR2 SVGAGI, per germline. Here the CDR3 reads CSSSFNGGGGDTQYF. For the CDR3, the DNA is TGTAGCAGCAGTTTTAACGGGGGAGGAGGAGATACGCAGTATTTT.

As regards this clonotype: This may arise from a read error, as a much more abundant clone is one base away. The chain uses TRBV14 and TRBJ2-5, with D perhaps being TRBD1 or TRBD2 (6 bases each). V was cut by 4 bases and J by 5 bases, with 20 bases left in between. The germline V gene encodes CDR1 SGHDN and CDR2 FVKESK. The CDR3 covers 16 residues. The CDR3 region is CASSLRSSLGGETQYF. The CDR3 DNA reads as TGTGCCAGCAGCCTCCGGAGTTCCCTAGGGGGGGAGACCCAGTACTTC.

With regard to this clonotype: An end of the junction differs from the germline gene, which may be a read error. The chain employs TRBV11-2 and TRBJ2-7, with a weak D call TRBD2 (6 bases). This CDR3 contains 15 residues. CDR1 SGHAT and CDR2 FQNNGV come from the germline V gene. The CDR3 loop reads CACSFFDRTTGEQYF. CDR3 bases: TGTGCCTGCAGCTTCTTTGATAGGACTACAGGCGAGCAGTACTTC. Complete variable domain (other parts from reference TRBV11-2 and TRBJ2-7): EAGVAQSPRYKIIEKRQSVAFWCNPISGHATLYWYQQILGQGPKLLIQFQNNGVVDDSQLPKDRFSAERLKGVDSTLKIQPAKLEDSAVYLCACSFFDRTTGEQYFGPGTRLTVT.

As concerns this clonotype: A read error may produce the germline difference seen at one junction end. V gene TRBV7-9 combines with J gene TRBJ2-3; a weak D match, TRBD2 (5 bases). CDR1 and CDR2 from the germline V gene are SEHNR and FQNEAQ (reference sequence). The CDR3 loop spans 14 amino acids. CDR3 DNA sequence: TGTGCCGGCAGCCAGGACGGGGAGACGTATACGCAGTATTTT. This translates into CAGSQDGETYTQYF.

In this sample, this clonotype turned up a few times. The chain has TRBV18 and TRBJ2-7; TRBD1 might be the D (5 bases). Per the germline V gene, CDR1 is KGHSH and CDR2 is LQKENI. This CDR3 has 12 residues. The ends were cut back, 6 bases at V and 5 bases at J, with 11 bases in the middle. DNA of the CDR3: TGTGCCAGCTCGCGTGACAGACACGAGCAGTACTTC. This sequence encodes CASSRDRHEQYF. Variable domain in full (rest from reference TRBV18 and TRBJ2-7): NAGVMQNPRHLVRRRGQEARLRCSPMKGHSHVYWYRQLPEEGLKFMVYLQKENIIDESGMPKERFSAEFPKEGPSILRIQQVVRGDSAAYFCASSRDRHEQYFGPGTRLTVT.

This clonotype was detected only a few times. The V gene is TRBV11-2, the J gene TRBJ2-2, with D perhaps matching TRBD1 (6 bases). Trimming cost V 5 bases and J 3 bases, with 19 bases left between them. The CDR3 loop spans 17 amino acids. Germline V gene sequence: CDR1 SGHAT, CDR2 FQNNGV. The CDR3 region has the DNA TGTGCCAGCAGCCGGAGATCGGGACAAATCCACACCGGGGAGCTGTTTTTT. Translating gives CASSRRSGQIHTGELFF. The complete variable domain, with remaining parts taken from reference TRBV11-2 and TRBJ2-2, reads EAGVAQSPRYKIIEKRQSVAFWCNPISGHATLYWYQQILGQGPKLLIQFQNNGVVDDSQLPKDRFSAERLKGVDSTLKIQPAKLEDSAVYLCASSRRSGQIHTGELFFGEGSRLTVL.

This clonotype showed up just a few times. The rearrangement joins TRBV5-1 to TRBJ1-1; 7 bases match TRBD1. The CDR3 totals 14 residues. Per germline, CDR1 SGHRS and CDR2 YFSETQ. J gave up 0 bases and V 2 bases, and 1 base lay outside the gene matches. CDR3 loop: CASSFDRVNTEAFF. Here the CDR3 DNA reads TGCGCCAGCAGCTTCGACAGGGTGAACACTGAAGCTTTCTTT.

In its sample, this clonotype was seen once. This clone may be a read error of a much larger clone one base away. The rearrangement uses TRBV5-6 and TRBJ1-4, with D unclear. The CDR3 contains 14 residues. Germline lookup yields CDR1 SGHDT and CDR2 YYEEEE. The V and J ends lost 3 bases and 7 bases respectively, with 13 bases between them. The CDR3 is CASSYSTGGEKLFF. In DNA, the CDR3 is TGTGCCAGCAGCTACTCTACGGGAGGTGAAAAACTGTTTTTT.

In its sample, this clonotype was seen once. A much larger clone differs from this one at a single base, so this may be a read error. DNA for the CDR3: TGTGTCAGAAGCTTGGCTAGCCATACGCAGTATTTT. Its protein product is CVRSLASHTQYF. V and J are TRBV5-3 and TRBJ2-3, with D perhaps TRBD2 (5 bases). TRBV5-3 is treated as an ORF (open reading frame) with a function not yet certain. CDR3 length: 12 residues.

This clonotype was counted at least ten times. The V gene is TRBV6-1, the J gene TRBJ2-5, with a weak D call TRBD1 (6 bases). CDR3 length: 12 amino acids. Germline V CDR1 and CDR2: MNHNS, SASEGT. V dropped 11 bases and J dropped 2 bases, with 12 bases sitting between them. The CDR3 nucleotides read TGTGCCGGTAGCAGGGGTCAAGAGACCCAGTACTTC. Protein product: CAGSRGQETQYF.

A remark on this clonotype: Given a much more abundant clone one base away, this may be a read error. This chain connects TRBV6-5 to TRBJ1-1; 7 bases match TRBD1. The CDR3 contains 13 residues. CDR1 and CDR2 from the germline V gene are MNHEY and SVGAGI. The chain's CDR3 is CASNYLGGTAPFF. The CDR3 DNA reads as TGTGCCAGCAATTACCTCGGGGGGACAGCGCCTTTTTTT.